What follows is one TCR beta chain and its context. The data were obtained in a study of blood T cell repertoires in COVID-19. About the study: Samples taken during acute and convalescent COVID-19 were collected in the United States, Italy and Spain.

Trimming stripped 0 bases from V and 2 bases from J, with 8 bases between. The CDR3 covers 14 residues. Per germline, CDR1 SGHTA and CDR2 FQGNSA. Original processing notes: Reference gene primer amplification in the assay estimated nucleated cell counts. Data came from immunoSEQ multiplex PCR; TCRdb stores just in-frame clones and leaves some out. The DNA gave D and trimming, while V, J and clone size come from that table. This sample has 25,000 to 30,000 clones, with 92% found just once. The J gene is TRBJ2-7, the V gene TRBV7-2, with D perhaps TRBD2 (6 bases). The source material was peripheral blood. The clonotype was recovered from a man aged 50 to 60 with active COVID-19. This CDR3 is CASSLAGGPYEQYF. CDR3 bases: TGTGCCAGCAGCTTAGCGGGAGGACCCTACGAGCAGTACTTC.